This T cell receptor beta chain was profiled in a study of OX40 agonist ivuxolimab in advanced cancers. The repertoire was sequenced with immunoSEQ multiplex PCR; TCRdb's copy has only in-frame clones and lacks some. The sample has 70,000 to 95,000 clones, about 87% seen once. Looked up from germline, CDR1 is LNHDA and CDR2 is SQIVND (reference sequence). This CDR3 region has 12 residues. V was trimmed by 10 bases and J by 0 bases, leaving 6 bases between them. This receptor was identified in an adult with an advanced solid tumor such as melanoma, head and neck, liver or kidney cancer. The chain has TRBV19 and TRBJ1-4; no definite D call. Sequences were derived from CD4+ or CD8+ T cells sorted from blood, sampled in a trial of the OX40 agonist ivuxolimab. CDR3 sequence reads: CATRATNEKLFF. DNA of the CDR3: TGTGCCACCCGGGCAACTAATGAAAAACTGTTTTTT.